These 4 T cell receptor beta chains were all obtained from the same sample, sequenced in a study of T cell repertoires in cytomegalovirus infection (dated by TCRdb to about 2019). Sequenced using an Illumina HiSeq 1500. The public reads were run again by TCRdb, first through fastp at Q25 and then through MiXCR, and only productive beta chains were kept. Records with the same CDR3 protein are collapsed into one entry carrying the most frequent genes and DNA. For this sample the table gives around 740,000 distinct CDR3 sequences, of which 35% to 45% were detected only once. In total, the top ten clones hold roughly 2.9% of the sample. The specimen was PBMCs. The origin of the receptors is a human donor in good health (CMV status not recorded). Some clones in this sample may be carry-over from other donors' samples.

This CDR3 is CASSAVADTQYF. In nucleotides, the CDR3 is TGTGCCAGCAGTGCGGTGGCAGATACGCAGTATTTT. This chain connects TRBV28 to TRBJ2-3; D gene uncertain. The V end was cut by 5 bases, the J end by 4 bases, with 7 bases between. Germline assignment: CDR1 MDHEN and CDR2 SYDVKM. The CDR3 extends over 12 amino acids.

Only a few counts were recorded for this clonotype. The genes are TRBV25-1 and TRBJ2-7, with 10 bases matching TRBD1. Germline V gene lookup returns CDR1 MGHDK and CDR2 SYGVNS. Unmatched junction bases numbered 5, after V lost 3 bases and J lost 6 bases. This CDR3 is built from 14 residues. CDR3 sequence (DNA): TGTGCCAGCAGTGAGACAGGGGGCTCATCCGAGCAGTACTTC. Its protein product is CASSETGGSSEQYF.

In this sample, this clonotype turned up once. The chain has TRBV20-1 and TRBJ2-3; TRBD2 matches at 13 bases. The germline V gene has CDR1 DFQATT and CDR2 SNEGSKA (reference sequence). V was clipped by 6 bases and J by 9 bases; unmatched bases: 9. The CDR3 covers 14 residues. CDR3 coding DNA: TGCAGTGCCGCTGGACTAGCGGGAGAAGGCACGCAGTATTTT. This codes for CSAAGLAGEGTQYF.

The rearrangement joins TRBV15 to TRBJ2-7, with a tentative D call TRBD2 (6 bases). Trimming cost V 0 bases and J 2 bases, with 17 bases left between them. Per germline, CDR1 LNHNV and CDR2 YYDKDF (reference sequence). The CDR3 is made up of 17 amino acids. CDR3 sequence: CATSRDPTREEAYEQYF. The CDR3 nucleotides read TGTGCCACCAGCAGAGATCCGACGAGGGAGGAAGCCTACGAGCAGTACTTC.